This T cell receptor beta chain was identified during a study of patients and donors after allogeneic stem cell transplantation. V was clipped by 4 bases and J by 4 bases, with 10 bases between them. The germline V gene has CDR1 KGHSH and CDR2 LQKENI. CDR3 length: 13 amino acids. TCRdb redid the calling of the RT-PCR reads with MiXCR, one entry per CDR3 protein. The sample carries roughly 180,000 distinct CDR3 sequences, more than 35% recorded once. The rearrangement uses TRBV18 and TRBJ2-5, with D possibly matching TRBD1 (6 bases). This TCR came from a human donor who was either an allogeneic HSCT recipient or a stem cell or donor lymphocyte infusion donor (not recorded which). It is not recorded whose cells these are; they may come from a transplant donor. Sequenced sample: blood, either unsorted or a sorted T cell fraction (not recorded which). The CDR3 coding sequence is TGTGCCAGCTCACGGGACATCGGAGAGACCCAGTACTTC. Its protein is CASSRDIGETQYF. Full variable domain (remainder filled in from reference TRBV18 and TRBJ2-5): NAGVMQNPRHLVRRRGQEARLRCSPMKGHSHVYWYRQLPEEGLKFMVYLQKENIIDESGMPKERFSAEFPKEGPSILRIQQVVRGDSAAYFCASSRDIGETQYFGPGTRLLVL.